A selection of T cell receptor beta chains follows, all from one sample in a study of identical twins. TCRdb reprocessed the 5' RACE reads via MiXCR and lists one record per CDR3 protein. Among fewer than 250,000 distinct CDR3 sequences listed, around 7.6% were seen once. The sample was also linked to a second study, of yellow fever vaccine responses in identical twins.

Input material: CD8+ T cells sorted from blood. The receptors were sampled from a woman aged 18-30 years in good health. Each CDR3 is given with its conserved first and last residue. Fields, in order: clone size, J gene, V gene, D gene, CDR3 DNA, CDR3 protein. The D gene is left open where the match is weak. The size of a clone is reported for some rows only, either as once, few or many, or as a class for expanded clones.

clone size: few; J gene: TRBJ1-6; V gene: TRBV4-1; D gene: .; CDR3 DNA: TGCGCCAGCAGCCAAGTTAGGCCGGGATCCTATAATTCACCCCTCCACTTT; CDR3 protein: CASSQVRPGSYNSPLHF
clone size: .; J gene: TRBJ2-3; V gene: TRBV13; D gene: .; CDR3 DNA: TGTGCCAGCAGCTTAGTAGAGGGAAGCACAGATACGCAGTATTTT; CDR3 protein: CASSLVEGSTDTQYF
clone size: many; J gene: TRBJ1-2; V gene: TRBV29-1; D gene: .; CDR3 DNA: TGCAGCGTTGATGGCAGGTTAGGCGAGGGCTACACCTTC; CDR3 protein: CSVDGRLGEGYTF
clone size: .; J gene: TRBJ2-3; V gene: TRBV2; D gene: .; CDR3 DNA: TGTGCCAGCAGTCCCGGGACACTTACAGATACGCAGTATTTT; CDR3 protein: CASSPGTLTDTQYF
clone size: many; J gene: TRBJ2-3; V gene: TRBV12-3/TRBV12-4; D gene: .; CDR3 DNA: TGTGCCAGCAGCCATGACTTGACCGATACGCAGTATTTT; CDR3 protein: CASSHDLTDTQYF
clone size: once; J gene: TRBJ2-5; V gene: TRBV24-1; D gene: TRBD2; CDR3 DNA: TGTGCCACCAGTGATTCTGGGGACTACCGGGAGGAGACCCAGTACTTC; CDR3 protein: CATSDSGDYREETQYF
clone size: many; J gene: TRBJ1-1; V gene: TRBV5-5; D gene: .; CDR3 DNA: TGTGCCAGCAGCTTTCACGGGAACACTGAAGCTTTCTTT; CDR3 protein: CASSFHGNTEAFF
clone size: few; J gene: TRBJ1-1; V gene: TRBV7-9; D gene: .; CDR3 DNA: TGTGCCAGCCGTAGGATCCTTGAAGCTTTCTTT; CDR3 protein: CASRRILEAFF
clone size: many; J gene: TRBJ2-1; V gene: TRBV27; D gene: TRBD1; CDR3 DNA: TGTGCCAGCAGTTACGGGACAGGCGACAATGAGCAGTTCTTC; CDR3 protein: CASSYGTGDNEQFF
clone size: many; J gene: TRBJ2-1; V gene: TRBV25-1; D gene: .; CDR3 DNA: TGTGCCAGCAGTGAGCGGGCCGATGAGCAGTTCTTC; CDR3 protein: CASSERADEQFF
clone size: .; J gene: TRBJ1-2; V gene: TRBV29-1; D gene: .; CDR3 DNA: TGCAGCGTTGCAGGGAACTATGGCTACACCTTC; CDR3 protein: CSVAGNYGYTF
clone size: few; J gene: TRBJ1-2; V gene: TRBV12-3/TRBV12-4; D gene: .; CDR3 DNA: TGTGCCAGCAGTTTAGGGGGTTTTGGCTACACCTTC; CDR3 protein: CASSLGGFGYTF
clone size: many; J gene: TRBJ2-1; V gene: TRBV2; D gene: TRBD2; CDR3 DNA: TGTGCCAGCAGTTTCCTAGCGGGAAAGTCCTACAATGAGCAGTTCTTC; CDR3 protein: CASSFLAGKSYNEQFF
clone size: few; J gene: TRBJ1-1; V gene: TRBV4-1; D gene: .; CDR3 DNA: TGCGCCAGCAGCCAGGACAGTTATGAAGCTTTCTTT; CDR3 protein: CASSQDSYEAFF
clone size: .; J gene: TRBJ2-3; V gene: TRBV13; D gene: .; CDR3 DNA: TGTGCCAGCAGCTTAGGTGGAAGAAGGGGGACAGATACGCAGTATTTT; CDR3 protein: CASSLGGRRGTDTQYF
clone size: few; J gene: TRBJ2-1; V gene: TRBV7-6; D gene: TRBD1; CDR3 DNA: TGTGCCAGCAGCCACAGGGGGCTGGTCTCCTACAATGAGCAGTTCTTC; CDR3 protein: CASSHRGLVSYNEQFF
clone size: few; J gene: TRBJ2-4; V gene: TRBV28; D gene: .; CDR3 DNA: TGTGCCAGCAGTTTCTGGGGGGATTCCAAAAACATTCAGTACTTC; CDR3 protein: CASSFWGDSKNIQYF
clone size: few; J gene: TRBJ2-5; V gene: TRBV28; D gene: .; CDR3 DNA: TGTGCCAGCAGTTGGGTGGAAGGTCAAGAGACCCAGTACTTC; CDR3 protein: CASSWVEGQETQYF
clone size: many; J gene: TRBJ2-7; V gene: TRBV5-5; D gene: .; CDR3 DNA: TGTGCCAGCAGCTTGGTTGGGACAACAAGCTACGAGCAGTACTTC; CDR3 protein: CASSLVGTTSYEQYF